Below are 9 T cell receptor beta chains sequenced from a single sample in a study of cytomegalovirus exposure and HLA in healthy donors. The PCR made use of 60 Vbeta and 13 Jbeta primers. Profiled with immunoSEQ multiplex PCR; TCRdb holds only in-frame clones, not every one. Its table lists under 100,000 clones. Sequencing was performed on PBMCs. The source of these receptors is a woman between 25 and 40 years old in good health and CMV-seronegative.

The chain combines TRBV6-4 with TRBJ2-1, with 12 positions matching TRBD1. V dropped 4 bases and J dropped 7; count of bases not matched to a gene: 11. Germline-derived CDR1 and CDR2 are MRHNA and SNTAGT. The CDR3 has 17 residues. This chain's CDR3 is CASSAAPGGQGANEQFF. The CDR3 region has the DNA TGTGCCAGCAGTGCCGCGCCGGGGGGACAGGGGGCGAATGAGCAGTTCTTC.

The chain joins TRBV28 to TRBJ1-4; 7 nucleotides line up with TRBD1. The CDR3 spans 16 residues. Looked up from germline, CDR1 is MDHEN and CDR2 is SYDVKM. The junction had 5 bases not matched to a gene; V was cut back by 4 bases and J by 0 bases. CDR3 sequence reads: CASSSSQGATNEKLFF. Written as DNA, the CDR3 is TGTGCCAGCAGTTCTTCTCAGGGGGCAACTAATGAAAAACTGTTTTTT.

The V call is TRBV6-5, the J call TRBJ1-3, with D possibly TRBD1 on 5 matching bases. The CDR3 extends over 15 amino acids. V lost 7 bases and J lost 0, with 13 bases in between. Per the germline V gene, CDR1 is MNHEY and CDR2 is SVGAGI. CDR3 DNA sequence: TGTGCCAGCACTCGCGGGACGGTCTCTGGAAACACCATATATTTT. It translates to CASTRGTVSGNTIYF.

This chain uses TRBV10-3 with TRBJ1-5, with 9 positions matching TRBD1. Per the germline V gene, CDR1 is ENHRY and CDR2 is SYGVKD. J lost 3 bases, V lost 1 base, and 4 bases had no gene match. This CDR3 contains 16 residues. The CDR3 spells CAISEWGTGNNQPQHF. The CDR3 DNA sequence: TGTGCCATCAGTGAGTGGGGGACAGGGAACAATCAGCCCCAGCATTTT.

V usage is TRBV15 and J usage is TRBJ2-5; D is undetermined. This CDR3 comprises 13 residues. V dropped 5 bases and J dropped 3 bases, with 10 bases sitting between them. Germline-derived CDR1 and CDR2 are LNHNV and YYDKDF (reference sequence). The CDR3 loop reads CATSEVEEETQYF. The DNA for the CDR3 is TGTGCCACCAGCGAAGTAGAAGAAGAGACCCAGTACTTC.

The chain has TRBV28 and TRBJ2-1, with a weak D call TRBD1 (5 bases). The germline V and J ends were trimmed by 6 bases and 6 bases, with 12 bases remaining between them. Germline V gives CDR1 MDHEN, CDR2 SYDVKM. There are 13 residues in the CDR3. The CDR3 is CASRLDSVNEQFF. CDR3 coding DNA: TGTGCCAGCAGACTCGACAGCGTCAATGAGCAGTTCTTC. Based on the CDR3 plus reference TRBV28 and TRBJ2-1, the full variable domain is DVKVTQSSRYLVKRTGEKVFLECVQDMDHENMFWYRQDPGLGLRLIYFSYDVKMKEKGDIPEGYSVSREKKERFSLILESASTNQTSMYLCASRLDSVNEQFFGPGTRLTVL.

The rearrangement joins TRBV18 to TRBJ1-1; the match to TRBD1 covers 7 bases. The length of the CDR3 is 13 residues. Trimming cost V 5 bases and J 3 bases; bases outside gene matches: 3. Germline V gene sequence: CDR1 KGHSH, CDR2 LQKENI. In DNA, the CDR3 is TGTGCCAGCTCAAGGACAGGCGACACTGAAGCTTTCTTT. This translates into CASSRTGDTEAFF. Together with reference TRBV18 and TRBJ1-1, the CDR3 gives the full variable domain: NAGVMQNPRHLVRRRGQEARLRCSPMKGHSHVYWYRQLPEEGLKFMVYLQKENIIDESGMPKERFSAEFPKEGPSILRIQQVVRGDSAAYFCASSRTGDTEAFFGQGTRLTVV.

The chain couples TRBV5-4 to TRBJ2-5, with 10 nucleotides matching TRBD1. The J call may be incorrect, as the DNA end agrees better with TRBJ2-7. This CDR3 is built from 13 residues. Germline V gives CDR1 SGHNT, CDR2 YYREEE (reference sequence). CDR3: CASSRDRGYEQYF. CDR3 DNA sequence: TGTGCCAGCAGCCGGGACAGGGGATACGAGCAGTACTTC.

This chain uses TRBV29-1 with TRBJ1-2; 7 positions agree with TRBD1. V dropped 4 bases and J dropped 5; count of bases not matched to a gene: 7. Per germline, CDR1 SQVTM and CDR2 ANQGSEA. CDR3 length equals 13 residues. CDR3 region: CSVVWTGDYGYTF. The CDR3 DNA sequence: TGCAGCGTTGTGTGGACAGGAGATTATGGCTACACCTTC. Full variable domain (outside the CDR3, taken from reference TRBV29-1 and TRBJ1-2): SAVISQKPSRDICQRGTSLTIQCQVDSQVTMMFWYRQQPGQSLTLIATANQGSEATYESGFVIDKFPISRPNLTFSTLTVSNMSPEDSSIYLCSVVWTGDYGYTFGSGTRLTVV.